The 10 T cell receptor beta chains below all came from one sample that was sequenced in a study of vaccination effects on CD4 cells after COVID-19. Which antigens these TCRs recognize remains unknown. Isolating CD4+ T cells followed roughly ten days of culture. Either the BNT162b2 or mRNA-1273 vaccine was given to participants in two doses. Generated by immunoSEQ multiplex PCR, the TCRdb table keeps only in-frame clones and is missing some. The sample comprises just over 55,000 clones, approximately 72% of which are singletons, and more than 3.5% rests with the top ten. The sample consisted of CD4+ T cells from PBMCs cultured without peptide, taken after COVID-19 vaccination. These receptors were obtained from a human donor who received a COVID-19 vaccine.

This clone was recorded once. The chain uses TRBV7-2 and TRBJ1-1; TRBD1 is a possible D gene (5 bases). From germline, CDR1 is SGHTA and CDR2 FQGNSA. This CDR3 region has 11 residues. V was pared by 7 bases and J by 11 bases, with 14 bases between. DNA of the CDR3: TGTGCCAGCACTCCCTGGGGCGCCGCTTTCTTT. Protein sequence: CASTPWGAAFF.

The genes are TRBV6-6 and TRBJ1-2; 8 nucleotides line up with TRBD1. The CDR3 runs to 15 residues. CDR1 is MNHNY, CDR2 SVGAGI, per germline (reference sequence). J gave up 7 bases and V 5 bases, and 12 bases lay outside the gene matches. The CDR3 DNA follows: TGTGCCAGCAGTGCGCCAGGGGGCCCCTTTGGTGGCTACACCTTC. This encodes CASSAPGGPFGGYTF.

The genes are TRBV19 and TRBJ2-7, with a possible D match to TRBD1 (7 bases). The CDR3 has 14 amino acids. Germline V lookup: CDR1 LNHDA, CDR2 SQIVND (reference sequence). Trimming pared 3 bases from V and 2 bases from J, leaving 11 bases between. The CDR3 DNA follows: TGTGCCAGTAGTATTCAGGGGGGACCCTACGAGCAGTACTTC. It is translated as CASSIQGGPYEQYF.

This clone occurred a few times. This chain joins TRBV3-1 (or the pseudogene TRBV3-2) and TRBJ1-1; possible D gene TRBD1, 6 bases. This CDR3 has 18 amino acids. Germline CDR1 LGHDT, CDR2 YNNKEL (reference sequence). V was cut by 1 base and J by 0 bases, with 18 bases left in between. The CDR3 DNA reads TGTGCCAGCAGCCAAGTGGTCGGCAGGGAGGGGGTGAACACTGAAGCTTTCTTT. Residues: CASSQVVGREGVNTEAFF.

The rearrangement uses TRBV7-9 and TRBJ2-5; TRBD1 matches 9 bases. CDR3 length: 15 amino acids. V trimming: 0 bases; J trimming: 4 bases; junction bases outside the gene matches: 3. Germline V gives CDR1 SEHNR, CDR2 FQNEAQ (reference sequence). The CDR3 reads CASSLAYRGRETQYF. The CDR3 DNA is TGTGCCAGCAGCTTAGCCTACAGGGGGCGAGAGACCCAGTACTTC.

The rearrangement joins TRBV30 to TRBJ2-7; TRBD1 matches 7 bases. The CDR3 covers 12 residues. The germline V gene encodes CDR1 GTSNPN and CDR2 SVGIG (reference sequence). The V gene end was trimmed by 0 bases and the J gene end by 6 bases; junction bases not matched to a gene: 2. The CDR3 here is CAWSVQGFEQYF. The CDR3, as DNA: TGTGCCTGGAGTGTACAGGGGTTCGAGCAGTACTTC.

V is TRBV30 and J is TRBJ1-3; 8 positions match TRBD1. The junction had 8 bases not matched to a gene; V was cut back by 1 base and J by 3 bases. Germline V lookup: CDR1 GTSNPN, CDR2 SVGIG (reference sequence). CDR3 size: 16 residues. The CDR3 loop is CAWSAPATGVGNTIYF. The CDR3 DNA is TGTGCCTGGAGTGCCCCCGCGACAGGGGTTGGAAACACCATATATTTT.

The chain couples TRBV12-3 or TRBV12-4 to TRBJ1-2; D unclear. CDR3 size: 11 residues. The V gene lost 8 bases and the J gene lost 4 bases, with 8 bases spanning the gap. In DNA form, the CDR3 reads TGTGCCAGCTCGGAAGGCTATGGCTACACCTTC. It translates to CASSEGYGYTF.

The rearrangement links TRBV6-5 to TRBJ2-7; 10 bases match TRBD1. V lost 4 bases, J lost 2 bases, and 5 bases stayed unmatched. Germline CDR1 MNHEY, CDR2 SVGAGI. The CDR3 is made up of 15 amino acids. CDR3 nucleotides: TGTGCCAGCAGTTTCACCGGGACAGGGGCCTACGAGCAGTACTTC. As protein: CASSFTGTGAYEQYF.

Worth noting for this clone: At one end the junction does not follow the germline gene, possibly because of a read error. V usage is TRBV11-2 and J usage is TRBJ2-3; TRBD2 agrees at 9 bases. The CDR3 sequence is 14 residues long. CDR1 and CDR2 (germline): SGHAT, FQNNGV. The CDR3 DNA follows: TGTGCCAGCAGAAGGCGGGGGGGCACGGATACGCAGTATTTT. Protein product: CASRRRGGTDTQYF.